The clone carrying this TCR beta chain was seen a handful of times. Antigen unknown. Time point denoted: blood at routine non-recurrence follow-up after resection. The sample originates from a study of spatial heterogeneity in lung cancer. Study information: The authors sequenced available follow-up PBMC samples, taken a median of roughly 26 months after resection. Alpha-chain detections were consistently fewer than beta-chain detections among the sequences.

Looked up from germline, CDR1 is LNHNV and CDR2 is YYDKDF (reference sequence). The CDR3 loop spans 12 amino acids. Trimming cost V 0 bases and J 7 bases, with 4 bases left between them. Study-level findings and limits: Blood contained ubiquitous expanded tumor TCRs more at resection than at follow-up.

Individually, TCR cDNA molecules were each labelled with a unique molecular identifier. TCRdb used MiXCR to reprocess the 5' RACE reads, holding one entry per CDR3 protein. The sample lists roughly 99,000 distinct CDR3 sequences; 19% were seen once. The input for sequencing was PBMCs, taken at follow-up. V and J are TRBV15 and TRBJ1-5; no clear D gene. The TCR sequence derives from a male donor with early-stage non-small cell lung cancer. In DNA, the CDR3 is TGTGCCACCAGCAGAGATAACCAGCCCCAGCATTTT. Translating it yields CATSRDNQPQHF.